This T cell receptor beta chain derives from a study of blood T cell repertoires in COVID-19 (dated by TCRdb to between 2020 and 2021). Turning to the overall study: Samples covering the acute and convalescent phases of COVID-19 were provided by collaborators in the United States, Italy and Spain. Sample metadata almost always included a de-identified subject ID, COVID-19 status, age in years and sex. Where available, HLA class I and class II types were obtained from metadata supplied by the sample provider rather than from assay-based typing. The dataset comprised deeply sampled blood TCRbeta repertoires from subjects exposed to, actively infected with, or recovered from COVID-19. A freely available public database, intended as a resource for researchers studying the immune response to SARS-CoV-2, is where the repertoires were released. The samples were drawn from two sources: the first 160 participants of the ongoing ImmuneRACE study, and 950 to 1,500 subjects contributed by 6 global collaborators. The material from the prospective study consisted of cDNA or gDNA derived from T cells, B-cell-depleted T cells, or PBMCs.

The germline V gene supplies CDR1 MNHEY and CDR2 SVGAGI. V has 7 bases trimmed and J has 8 bases trimmed; junction bases matching no gene number 6. There are 12 amino acids in the CDR3, from cysteine to phenylalanine inclusive. The only DNA kept is the CDR3, 36 bases in frame from the first base. Summary of the overall study and its limitations: Clinical and demographic metadata were provided uncurated, with the amount varying by source and participant.

The immunoSEQ Assay, a bias-controlled multiplex PCR, was used to amplify TCRbeta CDR3 regions from genomic DNA. Processing in the source paper ran as follows. The number of nucleated cells in each sample was estimated from the amplification of reference gene primers within the assay. Sequence reads were collapsed and filtered to measure the absolute abundance of every unique TCRbeta CDR3 rearrangement. For each sample, productive Simpson clonality was calculated by taking the square root of Simpson's diversity index across productive rearrangements. TCRdb provides this immuneACCESS table in a form limited to in-frame rearrangements. Some clones are lacking; in checked studies, under half of them reflect an unresolved V gene, and why the rest are absent is not known. The V and J calls and clone size come from that table; D and trimming were worked out from the DNA. Across this sample there are under 350,000 clones, with 70% to 90% seen only once. The ten top clones hold approximately 4.4% of the sample.

This clone was recorded a few times. There is no known antigen for this receptor. No much larger clone is present one base from it, and per-base qualities are unavailable. In the prospective study, participants were about 18 to 95 years old, resided in about two dozen geographic areas of the United States, and were enrolled through a virtual design. In the prospective study, participants were assigned to cohorts based on the clinical history participants reported in a screening survey and a study questionnaire. In the prospective study, mobile phlebotomists collected whole blood, serum and a nasopharyngeal or oropharyngeal swab from each participant. Prospective study participants could optionally give additional blood draws and questionnaires over an approximately two-month period. Before DNA extraction, blood samples from the prospective study were shipped at room temperature or frozen.

This TCR was recovered from a woman aged 40 to 50 with acute COVID-19. Sample: PBMCs or T cells enriched from blood (not recorded which). This chain joins TRBV6-5 to TRBJ1-2, and TRBD1 matches 8 of the central bases. The base sequence is TGTGCCAGCACTCGGACAGGGATGGGCTACACCTTC. This codes for CASTRTGMGYTF.